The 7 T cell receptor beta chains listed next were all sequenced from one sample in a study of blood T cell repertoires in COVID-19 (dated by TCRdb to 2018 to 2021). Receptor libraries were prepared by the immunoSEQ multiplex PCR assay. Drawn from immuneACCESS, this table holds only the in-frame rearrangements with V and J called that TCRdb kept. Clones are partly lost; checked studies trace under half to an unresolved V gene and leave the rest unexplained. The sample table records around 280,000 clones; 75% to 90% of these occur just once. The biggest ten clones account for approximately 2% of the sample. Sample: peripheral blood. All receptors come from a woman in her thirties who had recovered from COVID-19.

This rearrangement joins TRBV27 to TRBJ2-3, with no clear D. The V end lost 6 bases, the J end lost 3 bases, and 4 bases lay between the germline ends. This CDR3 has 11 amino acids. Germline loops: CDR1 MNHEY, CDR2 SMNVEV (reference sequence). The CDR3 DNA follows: TGTGCCAGCAGAGAGACAGATACGCAGTATTTT. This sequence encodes CASRETDTQYF.

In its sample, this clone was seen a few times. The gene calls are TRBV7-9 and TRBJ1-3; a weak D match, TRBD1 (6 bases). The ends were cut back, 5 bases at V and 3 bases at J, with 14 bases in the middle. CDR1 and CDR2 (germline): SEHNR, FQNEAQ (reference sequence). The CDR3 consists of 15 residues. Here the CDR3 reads CASSERGGNGNTIYF. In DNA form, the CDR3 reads TGTGCCAGCAGCGAACGCGGGGGCAATGGAAACACCATATATTTT.

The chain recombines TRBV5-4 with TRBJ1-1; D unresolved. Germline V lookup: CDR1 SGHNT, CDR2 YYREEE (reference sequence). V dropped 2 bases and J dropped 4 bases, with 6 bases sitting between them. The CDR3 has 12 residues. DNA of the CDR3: TGTGCCAGCAGCTTCGGGAGCACTGAAGCTTTCTTT. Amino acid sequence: CASSFGSTEAFF.

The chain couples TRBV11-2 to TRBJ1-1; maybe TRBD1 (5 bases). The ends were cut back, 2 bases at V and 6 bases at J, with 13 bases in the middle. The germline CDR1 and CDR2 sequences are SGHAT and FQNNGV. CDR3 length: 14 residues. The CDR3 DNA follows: TGTGCCAGCAGCTTACCCTTCGGGGGGTCTGAAGCTTTCTTT. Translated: CASSLPFGGSEAFF. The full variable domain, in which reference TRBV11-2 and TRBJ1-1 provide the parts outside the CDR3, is EAGVAQSPRYKIIEKRQSVAFWCNPISGHATLYWYQQILGQGPKLLIQFQNNGVVDDSQLPKDRFSAERLKGVDSTLKIQPAKLEDSAVYLCASSLPFGGSEAFFGQGTRLTVV.

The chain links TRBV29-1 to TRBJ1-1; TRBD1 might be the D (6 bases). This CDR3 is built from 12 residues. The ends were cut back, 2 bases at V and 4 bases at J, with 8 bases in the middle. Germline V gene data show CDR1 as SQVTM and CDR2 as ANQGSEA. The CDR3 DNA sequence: TGCAGCGTTGAAACAGGGTTCACTGAAGCTTTCTTT. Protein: CSVETGFTEAFF.

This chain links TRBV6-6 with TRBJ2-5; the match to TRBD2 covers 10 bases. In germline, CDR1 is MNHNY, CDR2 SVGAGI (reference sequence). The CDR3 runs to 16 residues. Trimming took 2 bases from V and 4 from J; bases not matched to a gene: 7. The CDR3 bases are TGTGCCAGCAGTTACGGCGAGCGGGGGGGCGGAGAGACCCAGTACTTC. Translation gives CASSYGERGGGETQYF.

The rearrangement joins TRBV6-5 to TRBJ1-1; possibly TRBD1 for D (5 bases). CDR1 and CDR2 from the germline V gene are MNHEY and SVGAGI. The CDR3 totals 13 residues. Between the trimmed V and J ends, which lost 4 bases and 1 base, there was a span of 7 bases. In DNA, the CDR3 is TGTGCCAGCAGTTGGGGCAGGAACACTGAAGCTTTCTTT. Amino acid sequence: CASSWGRNTEAFF.